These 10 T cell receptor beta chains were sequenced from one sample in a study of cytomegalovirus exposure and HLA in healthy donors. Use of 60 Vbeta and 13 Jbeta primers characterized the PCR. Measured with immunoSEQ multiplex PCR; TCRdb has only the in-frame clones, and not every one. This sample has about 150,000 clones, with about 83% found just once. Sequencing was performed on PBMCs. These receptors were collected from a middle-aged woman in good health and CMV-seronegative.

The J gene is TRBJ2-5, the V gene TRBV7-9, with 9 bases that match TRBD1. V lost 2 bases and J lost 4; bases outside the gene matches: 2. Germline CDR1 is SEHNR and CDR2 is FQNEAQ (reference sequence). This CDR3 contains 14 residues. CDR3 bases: TGTGCCAGCAGCTTAAGGACAGGGGTAGAGACCCAGTACTTC. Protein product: CASSLRTGVETQYF.

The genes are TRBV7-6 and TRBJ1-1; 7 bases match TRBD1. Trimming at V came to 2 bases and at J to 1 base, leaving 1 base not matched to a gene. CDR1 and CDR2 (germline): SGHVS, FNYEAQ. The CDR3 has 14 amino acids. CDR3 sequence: CASSLQGGNTEAFF. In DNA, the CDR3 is TGTGCCAGCAGCTTACAGGGGGGGAACACTGAAGCTTTCTTT.

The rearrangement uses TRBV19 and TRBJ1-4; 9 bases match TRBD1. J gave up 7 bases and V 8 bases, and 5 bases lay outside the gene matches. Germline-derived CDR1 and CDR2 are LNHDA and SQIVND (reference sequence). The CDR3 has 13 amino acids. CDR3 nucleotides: TGTGCCAGTCGAACAGGGGGCACTGAAAAACTGTTTTTT. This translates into CASRTGGTEKLFF.

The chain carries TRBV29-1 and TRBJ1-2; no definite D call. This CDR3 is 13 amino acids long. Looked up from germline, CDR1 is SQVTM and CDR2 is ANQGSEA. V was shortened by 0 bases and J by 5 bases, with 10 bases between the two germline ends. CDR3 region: CSVEELRMYGYTF. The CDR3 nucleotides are TGCAGCGTTGAAGAATTGAGGATGTATGGCTACACCTTC.

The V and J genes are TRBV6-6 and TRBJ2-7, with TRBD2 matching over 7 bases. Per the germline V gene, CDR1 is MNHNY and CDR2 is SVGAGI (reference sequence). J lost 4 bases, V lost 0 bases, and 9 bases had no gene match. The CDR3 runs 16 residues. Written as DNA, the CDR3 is TGTGCCAGCAGTTACTCTCATCGCGGGAGCTCGTACGAGCAGTACTTC. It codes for CASSYSHRGSSYEQYF.

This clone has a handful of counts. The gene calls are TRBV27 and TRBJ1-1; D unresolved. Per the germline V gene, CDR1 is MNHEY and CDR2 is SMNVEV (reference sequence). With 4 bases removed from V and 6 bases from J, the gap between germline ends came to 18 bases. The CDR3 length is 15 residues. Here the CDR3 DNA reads TGTGCCAGCAGTTACACCGAGCGGGGTCAAGCTGAAGCTTTCTTT. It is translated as CASSYTERGQAEAFF.

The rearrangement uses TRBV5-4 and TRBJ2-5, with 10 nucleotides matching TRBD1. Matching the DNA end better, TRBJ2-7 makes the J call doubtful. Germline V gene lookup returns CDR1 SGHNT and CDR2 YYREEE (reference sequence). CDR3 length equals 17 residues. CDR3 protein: CASSLPRTGGTSYEQYF. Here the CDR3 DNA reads TGTGCCAGCAGCTTACCTAGGACAGGGGGAACCTCCTACGAGCAGTACTTC.

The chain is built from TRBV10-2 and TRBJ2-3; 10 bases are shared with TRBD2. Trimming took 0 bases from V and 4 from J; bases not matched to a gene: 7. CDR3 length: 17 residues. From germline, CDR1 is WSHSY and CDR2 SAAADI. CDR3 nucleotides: TGCGCCAGCAGTGAGTCCAGCGGGAGGGCCTTTGCAGATACGCAGTATTTT. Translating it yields CASSESSGRAFADTQYF.

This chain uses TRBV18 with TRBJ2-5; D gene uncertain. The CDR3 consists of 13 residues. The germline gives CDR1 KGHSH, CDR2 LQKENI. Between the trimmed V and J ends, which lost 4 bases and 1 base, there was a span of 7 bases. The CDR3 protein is CASSLGSQETQYF. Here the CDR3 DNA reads TGTGCCAGCTCACTCGGGTCCCAAGAGACCCAGTACTTC.

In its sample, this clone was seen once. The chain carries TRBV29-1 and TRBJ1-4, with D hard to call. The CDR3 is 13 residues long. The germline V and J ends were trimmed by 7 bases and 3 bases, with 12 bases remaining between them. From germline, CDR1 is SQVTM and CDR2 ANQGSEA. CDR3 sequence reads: CSGLTRSNEKLFF. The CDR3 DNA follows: TGCAGCGGTCTGACAAGGTCTAATGAAAAACTGTTTTTT.